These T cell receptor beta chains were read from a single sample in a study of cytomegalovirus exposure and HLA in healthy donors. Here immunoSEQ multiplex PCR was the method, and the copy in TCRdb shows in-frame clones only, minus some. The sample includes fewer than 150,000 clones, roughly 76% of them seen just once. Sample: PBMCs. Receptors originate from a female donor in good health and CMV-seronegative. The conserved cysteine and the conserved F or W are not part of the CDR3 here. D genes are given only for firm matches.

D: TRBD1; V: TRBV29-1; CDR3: SARTGDSKNIQY
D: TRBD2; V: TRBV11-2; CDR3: ASSLGLTSGVQETQY
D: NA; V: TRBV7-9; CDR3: ASSQGAGVYEQY
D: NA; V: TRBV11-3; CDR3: ASSPEGGTDTQY
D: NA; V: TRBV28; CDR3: ATLRLANTEAF
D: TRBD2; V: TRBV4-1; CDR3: ASSETSGRADEQY
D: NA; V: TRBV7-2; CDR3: ASSLGGVVSYEQY
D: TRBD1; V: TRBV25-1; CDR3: ASSLGTGAHEQY
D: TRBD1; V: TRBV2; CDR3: ATHGRGTGGGREQY
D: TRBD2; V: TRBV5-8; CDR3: ASSFRVLAGDYEQY
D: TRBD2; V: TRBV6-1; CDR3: ASSGGVGREYEQY
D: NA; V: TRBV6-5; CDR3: ASSLFSGGNQETQY
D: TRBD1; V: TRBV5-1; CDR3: ASSFGTGGYEQY
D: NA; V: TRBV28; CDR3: ASKSLETGSNQPQH
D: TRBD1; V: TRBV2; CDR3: AGTGGSLSGNTIY
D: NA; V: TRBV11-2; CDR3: ASSSLSKGENYGYT
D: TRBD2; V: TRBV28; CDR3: ASSFRTSSQETQY
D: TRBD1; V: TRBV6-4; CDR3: ANVEDRNYGYT
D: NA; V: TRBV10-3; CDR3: AITSDSYEQY
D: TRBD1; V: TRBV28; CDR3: ASRRDRGRETQY